A single sample gave rise to the 19 T cell receptor beta chains below, sequenced in a study of T cell repertoires in cytomegalovirus infection. Their target antigens are unknown. TCRdb re-derived calls from the reads in MiXCR, one entry per CDR3 protein. The data show 700,000 to 850,000 distinct CDR3 sequences, less than 35% seen once. The material was cultured CD8+ T cells from PBMCs, obtained from culture after CMV antigen stimulation. The receptors stem from a human donor in good health (CMV status not recorded). Some clones in this sample may be carry-over from other donors' samples.

In regard to this clonotype: A much larger clone lies one base from this, so it may be a read error. CDR3 sequence reads: CASTLVRLSYNGQFF. The CDR3 nucleotides read TGTGCCAGCACTCTTGTAAGGCTTTCCTACAATGGGCAGTTCTTC. The J gene is TRBJ2-1, the V gene TRBV6-1; D not resolved. Germline CDR1 MNHNS, CDR2 SASEGT. This CDR3 has 15 amino acids.

CDR3 sequence reads: CASSSSTGYQPQHF. DNA of the CDR3: TGTGCCAGCAGTTCCTCGACAGGGTATCAGCCCCAGCATTTT. J is TRBJ1-5 and V is TRBV12-3 or TRBV12-4; TRBD1 agrees at 7 bases. The junction had 5 bases not matched to a gene; V was cut back by 4 bases and J by 5 bases. CDR3 length: 14 amino acids.

This clonotype has ten or more counts. V and J are TRBV11-2 and TRBJ2-5, with TRBD2 matching over 10 bases. This CDR3 has 14 residues. Germline V lookup: CDR1 SGHAT, CDR2 FQNNGV. V lost 7 bases and J lost 7; bases outside the gene matches: 9. The CDR3 loop reads CASTRAGGPGTQYF. The DNA for the CDR3 is TGTGCCAGCACCCGAGCGGGGGGGCCTGGGACCCAGTACTTC.

The J gene is TRBJ2-1, the V gene TRBV4-1; no reliable D call. The CDR3 runs 11 residues. The V and J ends lost 4 bases and 13 bases respectively, with 11 bases between them. CDR1 is MGHRA, CDR2 YSYEKL, per germline. CDR3 residues: CASSLGTIQFF. CDR3 coding DNA: TGCGCCAGCAGCCTAGGAACAATCCAGTTCTTC.

This clonotype was observed a single time. V is TRBV19 and J is TRBJ1-1; D is possibly TRBD1 (6 bases). This CDR3 is 14 amino acids long. Between the trimmed V and J ends, which lost 4 bases and 5 bases, there was a span of 14 bases. The germline V gene has CDR1 LNHDA and CDR2 SQIVND (reference sequence). In nucleotides, the CDR3 is TGTGCCAGTAGTAGGTCGGGGGCTTGGACTGAAGCTTTCTTT. Protein product: CASSRSGAWTEAFF.

This clonotype was observed a handful of times. The chain carries TRBV12-5 and TRBJ1-2; 9 nucleotides agree with TRBD1. The CDR3 covers 17 residues. CDR1 and CDR2 (germline): LGHNT, FRNRAP. The trim removed 7 bases at V and 6 bases at J, leaving 18 bases unmatched. The CDR3 region has the DNA TGTGCTAGTGTTATCACGGGACAGGGTACCTTTCCGGATGGCTACACCTTC. It yields the protein CASVITGQGTFPDGYTF. Full variable domain (missing parts from reference TRBV12-5 and TRBJ1-2): DARVTQTPRHKVTEMGQEVTMRCQPILGHNTVFWYRQTMMQGLELLAYFRNRAPLDDSGMPKDRFSAEMPDATLATLKIQPSEPRDSAVYFCASVITGQGTFPDGYTFGSGTRLTVV.

The chain carries TRBV3-1 and TRBJ2-3; D is unresolved. The CDR3 runs 17 residues. Per germline, CDR1 LGHDT and CDR2 YNNKEL (reference sequence). Trimming removed 0 bases from V and 8 bases from J, with 21 bases in between. As DNA, the CDR3 is TGTGCCAGCAGCCAAGATCGGGCGAAGACTGCCTGGGGTACGCAGTATTTT. It yields the protein CASSQDRAKTAWGTQYF.

V is TRBV3-1 and J is TRBJ1-3, with 10 bases identical to TRBD1. The CDR3 totals 19 residues. CDR1 is LGHDT, CDR2 YNNKEL, per germline (reference sequence). Trimming took 1 base from V and 4 from J; bases not matched to a gene: 13. Written as DNA, the CDR3 is TGTGCCAGCAGCCAAGGTCCGGGACAGGGGAGTTTTTTCGGAAACACCATATATTTT. Its protein product is CASSQGPGQGSFFGNTIYF.

This chain connects TRBV7-2 to TRBJ1-2; a possible D gene is TRBD1 (5 bases). Germline V lookup: CDR1 SGHTA, CDR2 FQGNSA. V shed 4 bases and J shed 4 bases, with 16 bases lying between them. The CDR3 consists of 15 residues. The CDR3: CASSSAWGASYGYTF. CDR3 nucleotides: TGTGCCAGCAGCTCCGCCTGGGGCGCAAGCTATGGCTACACCTTC.

The chain uses TRBV10-3 and TRBJ1-4; D call uncertain. The germline V and J ends were trimmed by 4 bases and 11 bases, with 11 bases remaining between them. Germline CDR1 and CDR2: ENHRY and SYGVKD. This CDR3 spans 12 amino acids. CDR3 in DNA: TGTGCCATCAGTGTTGACTCCGCCAAACTGTTTTTT. Its protein is CAISVDSAKLFF.

The J gene is TRBJ1-1, the V gene TRBV5-4; 7 bases fit TRBD1. The CDR3 totals 14 residues. V dropped 0 bases and J dropped 4; count of bases not matched to a gene: 3. Germline V gene data show CDR1 as SGHNT and CDR2 as YYREEE (reference sequence). The CDR3 DNA follows: TGTGCCAGCAGCTTGGCCGGGGACAGCACTGAAGCTTTCTTT. Translating gives CASSLAGDSTEAFF.

The chain couples TRBV28 to TRBJ2-7; TRBD2 matches at 12 bases. The CDR3 has 14 residues. Germline trimming cut 4 bases from V and 7 bases from J; bases unmatched to any gene: 5. CDR1 is MDHEN and CDR2 is SYDVKM in the germline V gene. In nucleotides, the CDR3 is TGTGCCAGCAGTTATCTAGCGGGGGGGAGGGAGCAGTACTTC. Encoded protein: CASSYLAGGREQYF. The complete variable domain, with remaining parts taken from reference TRBV28 and TRBJ2-7, reads DVKVTQSSRYLVKRTGEKVFLECVQDMDHENMFWYRQDPGLGLRLIYFSYDVKMKEKGDIPEGYSVSREKKERFSLILESASTNQTSMYLCASSYLAGGREQYFGPGTRLTVT.

The chain is built from TRBV20-1 and TRBJ2-3; TRBD1 matches 9 bases. Germline-derived CDR1 and CDR2 are DFQATT and SNEGSKA (reference sequence). The length of the CDR3 is 13 residues. J lost 2 bases, V lost 7 bases, and 4 bases had no gene match. CDR3 nucleotide sequence: TGCAGTGTATGGACAGGGGTCACAGATACGCAGTATTTT. Translated: CSVWTGVTDTQYF.

This clonotype was seen ten or more times. This sequence joins TRBV20-1 and TRBJ1-6, with D possibly matching TRBD1 (5 bases). Per the germline V gene, CDR1 is DFQATT and CDR2 is SNEGSKA (reference sequence). Trimming stripped 0 bases from V and 10 bases from J, with 10 bases between. CDR3 size: 13 residues. CDR3 region: CSARDTEGSPLHF. The CDR3 DNA reads as TGCAGTGCTAGAGACACGGAGGGGTCACCCCTCCACTTT.

V gene TRBV24-1 combines with J gene TRBJ2-1; D gene unclear. V lost 8 bases to trimming and J lost 4 bases, with 14 bases between them. The CDR3 totals 14 residues. Germline CDR1 and CDR2: KGHDR and SFDVKD. The CDR3 region has the DNA TGTGCCACCAATGAACGACGACGGTACAATGAGCAGTTCTTC. Its protein is CATNERRRYNEQFF.

There are a few counts of this clonotype. CDR3 nucleotide sequence: TGCGCCAGCAGCTTGAACCAACAGCTGAACACTGAAGCTTTCTTT. Translating it yields CASSLNQQLNTEAFF. The J gene is TRBJ1-1, the V gene TRBV5-1, with unresolved D. The CDR3 extends over 15 amino acids. V was pared by 1 base and J by 0 bases, with 10 bases between. Germline V gene lookup returns CDR1 SGHRS and CDR2 YFSETQ.

The chain joins TRBV18 to TRBJ1-2; no reliable D call. CDR1 and CDR2 from the germline V gene are KGHSH and LQKENI. Trimming removed 3 bases from V and 7 bases from J, with 9 bases in between. The CDR3 totals 12 residues. CDR3: CASSPTRAGYTF. CDR3 DNA sequence: TGTGCCAGCTCACCGACCCGGGCTGGCTACACCTTC.

The chain has TRBV11-2 and TRBJ2-3; D might be TRBD1 or TRBD2, each matching 5 bases. CDR1 is SGHAT and CDR2 is FQNNGV in the germline V gene. The CDR3 has 16 amino acids. The V gene lost 2 bases and the J gene lost 3 bases, with 15 bases spanning the gap. The CDR3 protein is CASSLRGNLPTDTQYF. The CDR3 nucleotides read TGTGCCAGCAGCTTACGGGGCAATCTTCCGACAGATACGCAGTATTTT.

The rearrangement joins TRBV27 to TRBJ1-2; TRBD1 is a possible D gene (5 bases). The CDR3 consists of 15 residues. Germline V gives CDR1 MNHEY, CDR2 SMNVEV (reference sequence). Trimming removed 1 base at V and 1 base at J, with 10 bases between. CDR3 amino acids: CASSLWGSGNYGYTF. The CDR3 coding sequence is TGTGCCAGCAGTTTATGGGGCTCGGGTAACTATGGCTACACCTTC.